One sample yielded the 11 T cell receptor beta chains listed below, sequenced in a study of cytomegalovirus exposure and HLA in healthy donors. 60 Vbeta and 13 Jbeta primers were used in PCR. Using immunoSEQ multiplex PCR, the repertoire was profiled, and TCRdb retains in-frame clones only, with some absent. The sample consists of about 160,000 clones, approximately 81% of them appearing once. Source material: PBMCs. All receptors derive from a woman in her twenties or thirties in good health and CMV-seropositive.

The chain joins TRBV15 to TRBJ1-4; tentatively, D is TRBD1 (6 bases). The CDR3 covers 15 residues. The V end was cut by 3 bases, the J end by 8 bases, with 16 bases between. Germline lookup yields CDR1 LNHNV and CDR2 YYDKDF (reference sequence). CDR3: CATSSLLGTMEKLFF. CDR3 coding DNA: TGTGCCACCAGCAGCCTCCTCGGGACAATGGAAAAACTGTTTTTT.

This clone was counted once. For the CDR3, the DNA is TGCAGCGTTGCGGGACTTAGAACACCGAACACTGAAGCTTTCTTT. Its protein is CSVAGLRTPNTEAFF. V usage is TRBV29-1 and J usage is TRBJ1-1; D might be TRBD1 (5 bases). Germline lookup yields CDR1 SQVTM and CDR2 ANQGSEA. The CDR3 length is 15 residues. Trimming removed 4 bases at V and 1 base at J, with 16 bases between.

The rearrangement links TRBV7-6 to TRBJ2-5, with TRBD2 matching over 9 bases. This CDR3 is 16 amino acids long. Germline assignment: CDR1 SGHVS and CDR2 FNYEAQ. The junction had 7 bases not matched to a gene; V was cut back by 1 base and J by 4 bases. CDR3 sequence reads: CASSLGTGLAGETQYF. The CDR3 nucleotides read TGTGCCAGCAGCTTAGGAACGGGACTAGCAGGAGAGACCCAGTACTTC.

This clone appeared a few times. V usage is TRBV5-6 and J usage is TRBJ2-7, with 8 bases aligning to TRBD1. V gave up 0 bases and J gave up 7 bases; unmatched junction bases: 3. Germline V CDR1 and CDR2: SGHDT, YYEEEE. CDR3 size: 13 residues. The CDR3 nucleotides read TGTGCCAGCAGCTTGGCAGGGGGCAGGGAGCAGTACTTC. Its translation: CASSLAGGREQYF. The entire variable domain, with the rest obtained from reference TRBV5-6 and TRBJ2-7, is as follows: DAGVTQSPTHLIKTRGQQVTLRCSPKSGHDTVSWYQQALGQGPQFIFQYYEEEERQRGNFPDRFSGHQFPNYSSELNVNALLLGDSALYLCASSLAGGREQYFGPGTRLTVT.

This rearrangement joins TRBV15 to TRBJ2-2, with unresolved D. With 1 base removed from V and 4 bases from J, the gap between germline ends came to 7 bases. The CDR3 loop spans 14 amino acids. CDR1 is LNHNV, CDR2 YYDKDF, per germline (reference sequence). This chain's CDR3 is CATSRAVPTGELFF. The CDR3 region has the DNA TGTGCCACCAGCAGAGCGGTTCCCACCGGGGAGCTGTTTTTT.

V and J are TRBV15 and TRBJ1-4; D possibly corresponds to TRBD1 (5 bases). Trimming stripped 6 bases from V and 5 bases from J, with 13 bases between. Looked up from germline, CDR1 is LNHNV and CDR2 is YYDKDF (reference sequence). The CDR3 loop spans 14 amino acids. The CDR3 loop is CATRTAYQNEKLFF. In DNA form, the CDR3 reads TGTGCCACCAGGACAGCTTACCAAAATGAAAAACTGTTTTTT.

The chain employs TRBV5-8 and TRBJ2-3, with D possibly matching TRBD1 (6 bases). This CDR3 has 14 amino acids. Trimming removed 2 bases from V and 0 bases from J, with 7 bases in between. CDR1 and CDR2 from the germline V gene are SGHTS and YDEGEE. Here the CDR3 reads CASSLGQSTDTQYF. CDR3 in DNA: TGTGCCAGCAGCTTAGGACAGAGCACAGATACGCAGTATTTT.

J is TRBJ1-2 and V is TRBV29-1; D is unclear. The CDR3 is made up of 12 amino acids. V was cut by 4 bases and J by 4 bases, with 10 bases left in between. Germline lookup yields CDR1 SQVTM and CDR2 ANQGSEA. The CDR3, as DNA: TGCAGCGTTGCCGGGTCACGCTATGGCTACACCTTC. It translates to CSVAGSRYGYTF.

The V and J genes are TRBV19 and TRBJ1-1; 7 nucleotides line up with TRBD1. Trimming took 1 base from V and 3 from J; bases not matched to a gene: 5. The V gene's germline CDR1 is LNHDA and CDR2 SQIVND (reference sequence). There are 15 residues in the CDR3. The CDR3 loop is CASSIVVTGDTEAFF. Written as DNA, the CDR3 is TGTGCCAGTAGTATAGTGGTAACAGGGGACACTGAAGCTTTCTTT. The full variable domain, completed using reference TRBV19 and TRBJ1-1, is DGGITQSPKYLFRKEGQNVTLSCEQNLNHDAMYWYRQDPGQGLRLIYYSQIVNDFQKGDIAEGYSVSREKKESFPLTVTSAQKNPTAFYLCASSIVVTGDTEAFFGQGTRLTVV.

The CDR3 nucleotides are TGTGCCAGCAGTGGGCTTCAGGGGAAAGAGCAGTACTTC. Its protein is CASSGLQGKEQYF. The J gene is TRBJ2-7, the V gene TRBV25-1; possible D gene TRBD1, 6 bases. The germline V gene encodes CDR1 MGHDK and CDR2 SYGVNS. The CDR3 runs to 13 residues. V was clipped by 4 bases and J by 7 bases, with 14 bases between them.

The rearrangement links TRBV4-1 to TRBJ1-4; 8 positions match TRBD1. The CDR3 is made up of 15 amino acids. The V and J ends lost 5 bases and 5 bases, in that order; junction bases with no gene match: 7. CDR1 MGHRA and CDR2 YSYEKL come from the germline V gene. CDR3: CASSNYRGTNEKLFF. The CDR3 DNA follows: TGCGCCAGCAGCAACTACAGGGGGACAAATGAAAAACTGTTTTTT.